This TCR beta chain emerged from a study of T cell changes during pregnancy in multiple sclerosis. The CDR3 is 13 amino acids. The germline V gene encodes CDR1 MNHEY and CDR2 SMNVEV (reference sequence). J was trimmed by 10 bases and V by 5 bases; bases with no gene match: 4. Data came from immunoSEQ multiplex PCR; TCRdb stores just in-frame clones and leaves some out. The sample gives tens of thousands of clones, 89% of which show up once; about 1% is in the top ten. The TCR sequence derives from a female donor in good health, enrolled as a control in a pregnancy study. This sample comprised peripheral blood, obtained in the first trimester of pregnancy. This chain connects TRBV27 to TRBJ2-1; 11 bases match TRBD2. The CDR3 loop is CASSQIAGGEQFF. Written as DNA, the CDR3 is TGTGCCAGCAGTCAGATAGCGGGGGGGGAGCAGTTCTTC.